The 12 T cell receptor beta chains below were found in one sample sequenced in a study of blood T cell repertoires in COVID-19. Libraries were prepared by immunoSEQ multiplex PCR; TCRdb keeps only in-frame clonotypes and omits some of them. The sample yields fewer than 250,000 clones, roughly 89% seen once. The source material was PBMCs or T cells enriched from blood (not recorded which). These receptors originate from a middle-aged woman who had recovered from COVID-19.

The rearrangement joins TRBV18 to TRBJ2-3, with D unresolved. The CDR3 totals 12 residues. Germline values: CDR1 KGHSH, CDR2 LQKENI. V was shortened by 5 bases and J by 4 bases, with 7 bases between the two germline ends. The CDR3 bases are TGTGCCAGCTCAGAAACGGCAGATACGCAGTATTTT. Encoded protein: CASSETADTQYF.

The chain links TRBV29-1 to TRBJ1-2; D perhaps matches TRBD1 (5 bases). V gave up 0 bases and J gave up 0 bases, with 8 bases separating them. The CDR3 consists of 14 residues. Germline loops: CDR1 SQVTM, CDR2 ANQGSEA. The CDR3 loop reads CSVEDWTSNYGYTF. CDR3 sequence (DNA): TGCAGCGTTGAAGATTGGACATCTAACTATGGCTACACCTTC.

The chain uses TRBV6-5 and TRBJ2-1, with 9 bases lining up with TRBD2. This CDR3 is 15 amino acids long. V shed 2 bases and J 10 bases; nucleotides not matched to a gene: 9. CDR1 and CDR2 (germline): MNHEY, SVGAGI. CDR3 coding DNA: TGTGCCAGCAGTTACAGGCTAGCGGGACGGGGGGAGCAGTTCTTC. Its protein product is CASSYRLAGRGEQFF.

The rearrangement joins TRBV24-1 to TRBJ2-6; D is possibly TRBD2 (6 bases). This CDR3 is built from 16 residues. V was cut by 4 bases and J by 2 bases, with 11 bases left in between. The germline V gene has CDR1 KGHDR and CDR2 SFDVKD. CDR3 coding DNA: TGTGCCACCAGTGACCCGGGGGAGACTGGGGCCAACGTCCTGACTTTC. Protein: CATSDPGETGANVLTF.

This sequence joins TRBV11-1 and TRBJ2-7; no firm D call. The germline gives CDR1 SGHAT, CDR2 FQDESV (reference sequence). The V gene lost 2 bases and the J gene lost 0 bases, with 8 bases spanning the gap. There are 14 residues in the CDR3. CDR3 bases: TGTGCCAGCAGCTTAAATACAGTCTCCTACGAGCAGTACTTC. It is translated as CASSLNTVSYEQYF. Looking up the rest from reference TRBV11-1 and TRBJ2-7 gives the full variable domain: EAEVAQSPRYKITEKSQAVAFWCDPISGHATLYWYRQILGQGPELLVQFQDESVVDDSQLPKDRFSAERLKGVDSTLKIQPAELGDSAMYLCASSLNTVSYEQYFGPGTRLTVT.

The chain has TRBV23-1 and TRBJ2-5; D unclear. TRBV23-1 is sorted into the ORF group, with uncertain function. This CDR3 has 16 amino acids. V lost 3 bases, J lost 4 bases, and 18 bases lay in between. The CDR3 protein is CASSHEVLDNGETQYF. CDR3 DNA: TGCGCCAGCAGTCACGAGGTTTTAGATAATGGAGAGACCCAGTACTTC.

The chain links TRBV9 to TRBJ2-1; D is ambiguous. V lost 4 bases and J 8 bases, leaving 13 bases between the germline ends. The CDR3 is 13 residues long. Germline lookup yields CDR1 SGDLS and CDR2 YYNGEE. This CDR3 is CASSSPFSDEQFF. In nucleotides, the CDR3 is TGTGCCAGCAGCTCCCCGTTTAGTGATGAGCAGTTCTTC.

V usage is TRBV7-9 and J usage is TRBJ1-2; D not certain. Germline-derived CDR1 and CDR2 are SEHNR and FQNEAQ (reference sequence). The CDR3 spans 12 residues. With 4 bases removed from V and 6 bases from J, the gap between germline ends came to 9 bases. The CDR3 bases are TGTGCCAGCAGCTACCGTAGTAATGGCTACACCTTC. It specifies CASSYRSNGYTF.

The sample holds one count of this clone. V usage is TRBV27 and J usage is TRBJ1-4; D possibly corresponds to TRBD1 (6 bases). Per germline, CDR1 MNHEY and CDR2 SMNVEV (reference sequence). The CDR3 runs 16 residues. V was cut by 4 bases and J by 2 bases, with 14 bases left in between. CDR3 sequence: CASSSGWTATNEKLFF. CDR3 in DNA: TGTGCCAGCAGTTCAGGGTGGACAGCGACTAATGAAAAACTGTTTTTT.

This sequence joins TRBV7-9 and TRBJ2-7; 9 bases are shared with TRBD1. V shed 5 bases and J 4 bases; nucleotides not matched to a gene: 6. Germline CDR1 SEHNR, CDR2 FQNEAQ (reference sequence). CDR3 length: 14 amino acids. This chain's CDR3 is CASSPGTGRYEQYF. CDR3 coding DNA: TGTGCCAGCAGCCCGGGGACAGGGAGATACGAGCAGTACTTC.

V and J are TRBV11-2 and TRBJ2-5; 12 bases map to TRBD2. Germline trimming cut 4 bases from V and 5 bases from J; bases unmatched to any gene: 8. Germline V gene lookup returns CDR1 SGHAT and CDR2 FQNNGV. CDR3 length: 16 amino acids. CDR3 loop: CASSSILAGGQETQYF. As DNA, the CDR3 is TGTGCCAGCAGCTCCATTCTAGCGGGAGGGCAGGAGACCCAGTACTTC.

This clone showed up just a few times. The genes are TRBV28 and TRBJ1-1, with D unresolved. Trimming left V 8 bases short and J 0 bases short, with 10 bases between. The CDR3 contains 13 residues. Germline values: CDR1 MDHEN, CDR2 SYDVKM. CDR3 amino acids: CASFGGLNTEAFF. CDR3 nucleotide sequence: TGTGCCAGCTTTGGCGGTTTGAACACTGAAGCTTTCTTT.